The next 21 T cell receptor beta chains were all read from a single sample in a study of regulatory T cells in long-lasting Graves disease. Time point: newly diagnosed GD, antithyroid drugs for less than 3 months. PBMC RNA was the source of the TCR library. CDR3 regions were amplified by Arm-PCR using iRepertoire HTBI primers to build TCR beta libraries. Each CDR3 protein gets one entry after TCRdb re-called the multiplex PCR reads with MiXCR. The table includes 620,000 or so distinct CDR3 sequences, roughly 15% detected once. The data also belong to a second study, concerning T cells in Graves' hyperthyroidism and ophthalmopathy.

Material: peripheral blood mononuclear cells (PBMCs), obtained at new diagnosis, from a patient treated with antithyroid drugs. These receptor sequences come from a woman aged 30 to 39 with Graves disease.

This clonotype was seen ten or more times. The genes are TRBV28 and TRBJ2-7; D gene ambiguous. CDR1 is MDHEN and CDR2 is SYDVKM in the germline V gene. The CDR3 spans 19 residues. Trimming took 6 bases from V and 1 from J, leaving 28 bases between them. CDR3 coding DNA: TGTGCCAGCAGCTACTCCCTTCGGGTCCACACTATGGCGTCCTACGAGCAGTACTTC. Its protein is CASSYSLRVHTMASYEQYF.

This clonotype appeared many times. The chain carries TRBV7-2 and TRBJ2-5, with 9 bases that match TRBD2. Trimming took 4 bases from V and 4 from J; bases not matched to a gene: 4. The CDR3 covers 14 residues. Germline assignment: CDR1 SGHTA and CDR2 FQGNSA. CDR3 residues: CASSSRGLAETQYF. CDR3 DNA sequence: TGTGCCAGCAGCTCAAGGGGACTAGCAGAGACCCAGTACTTC.

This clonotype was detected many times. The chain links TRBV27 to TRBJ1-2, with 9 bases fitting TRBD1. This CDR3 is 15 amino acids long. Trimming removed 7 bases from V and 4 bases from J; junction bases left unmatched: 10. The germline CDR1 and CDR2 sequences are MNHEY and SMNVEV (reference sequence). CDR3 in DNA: TGTGCCAGCACCCGACTGGGACAGGGATTCTATGGCTACACCTTC. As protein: CASTRLGQGFYGYTF.

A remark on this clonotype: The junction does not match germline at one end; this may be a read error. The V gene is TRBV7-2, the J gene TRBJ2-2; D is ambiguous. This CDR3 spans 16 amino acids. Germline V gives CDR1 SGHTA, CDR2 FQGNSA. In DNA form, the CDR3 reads TGTGCCAGCAGATTAAATGTCCTGGGAAACACCAGGGAGCTGTTTTTT. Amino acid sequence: CASRLNVLGNTRELFF.

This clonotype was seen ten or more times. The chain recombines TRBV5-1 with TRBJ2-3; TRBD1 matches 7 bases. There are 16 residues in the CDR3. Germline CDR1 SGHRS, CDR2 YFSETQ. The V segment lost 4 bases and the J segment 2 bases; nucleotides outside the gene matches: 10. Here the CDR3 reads CASSTGTASLTDTQYF. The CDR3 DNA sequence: TGCGCCAGCAGCACTGGGACAGCAAGTCTCACAGATACGCAGTATTTT.

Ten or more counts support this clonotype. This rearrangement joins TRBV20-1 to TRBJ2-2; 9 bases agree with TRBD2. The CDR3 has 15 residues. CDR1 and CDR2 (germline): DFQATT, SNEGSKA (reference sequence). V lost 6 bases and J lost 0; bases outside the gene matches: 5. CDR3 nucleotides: TGCAGTGCCAAGAGACTAGCGGCGAACACCGGGGAGCTGTTTTTT. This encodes CSAKRLAANTGELFF.

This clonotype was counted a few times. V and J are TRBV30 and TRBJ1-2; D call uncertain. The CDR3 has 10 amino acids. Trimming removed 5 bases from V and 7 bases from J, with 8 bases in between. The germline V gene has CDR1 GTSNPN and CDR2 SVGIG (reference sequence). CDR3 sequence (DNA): TGTGCCTGGGGTCTTGGTGGCTACACCTTC. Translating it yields CAWGLGGYTF.

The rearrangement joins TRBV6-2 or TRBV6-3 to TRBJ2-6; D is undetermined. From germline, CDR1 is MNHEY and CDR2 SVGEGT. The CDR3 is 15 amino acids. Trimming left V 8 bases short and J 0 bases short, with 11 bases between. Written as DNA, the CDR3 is TGTGCCAGCGGCGTGATCAGCTCTGGGGCCAACGTCCTGACTTTC. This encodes CASGVISSGANVLTF.

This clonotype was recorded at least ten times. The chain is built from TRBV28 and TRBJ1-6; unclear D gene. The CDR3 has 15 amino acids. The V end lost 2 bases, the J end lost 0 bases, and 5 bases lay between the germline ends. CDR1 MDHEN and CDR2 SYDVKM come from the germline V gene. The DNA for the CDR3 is TGTGCCAGCAGTTTACCTAGCTCCTATAATTCACCCCTCCACTTT. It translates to CASSLPSSYNSPLHF.

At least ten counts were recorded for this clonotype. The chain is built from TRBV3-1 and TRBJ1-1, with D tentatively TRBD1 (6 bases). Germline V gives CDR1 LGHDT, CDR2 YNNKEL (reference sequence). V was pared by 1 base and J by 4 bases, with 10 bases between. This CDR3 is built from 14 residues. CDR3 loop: CASSQVGGRTEAFF. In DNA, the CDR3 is TGTGCCAGCAGCCAAGTTGGGGGGCGCACTGAAGCTTTCTTT.

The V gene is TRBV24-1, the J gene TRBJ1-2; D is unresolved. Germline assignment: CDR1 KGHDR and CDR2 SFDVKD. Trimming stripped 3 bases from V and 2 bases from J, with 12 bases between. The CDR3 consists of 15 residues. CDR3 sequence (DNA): TGTGCCACCAGTGATCCGACGAGGGCGAACTATGGCTACACCTTC. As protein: CATSDPTRANYGYTF.

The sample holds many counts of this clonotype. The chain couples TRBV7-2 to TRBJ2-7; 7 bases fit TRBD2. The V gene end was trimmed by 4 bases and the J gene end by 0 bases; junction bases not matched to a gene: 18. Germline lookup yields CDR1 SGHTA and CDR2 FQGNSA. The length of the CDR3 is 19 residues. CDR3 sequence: CASSSKFLGGPPASYEQYF. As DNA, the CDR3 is TGTGCCAGCAGCTCGAAATTTTTGGGAGGGCCTCCAGCCTCCTACGAGCAGTACTTC.

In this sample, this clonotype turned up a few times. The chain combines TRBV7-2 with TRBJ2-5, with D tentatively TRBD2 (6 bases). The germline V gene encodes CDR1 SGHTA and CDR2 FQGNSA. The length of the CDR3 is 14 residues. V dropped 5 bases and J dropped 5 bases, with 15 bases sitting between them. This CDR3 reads CASSRLVSRETQYF. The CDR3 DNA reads TGTGCCAGCAGCAGACTAGTGTCAAGGGAGACCCAGTACTTC.

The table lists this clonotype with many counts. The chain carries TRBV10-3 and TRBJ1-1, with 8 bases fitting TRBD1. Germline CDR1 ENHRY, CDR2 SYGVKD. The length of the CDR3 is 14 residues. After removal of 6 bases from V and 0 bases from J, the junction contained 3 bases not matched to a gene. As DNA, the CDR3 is TGTGCCATCAGCGGGGACAGGATGAACACTGAAGCTTTCTTT. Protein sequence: CAISGDRMNTEAFF.

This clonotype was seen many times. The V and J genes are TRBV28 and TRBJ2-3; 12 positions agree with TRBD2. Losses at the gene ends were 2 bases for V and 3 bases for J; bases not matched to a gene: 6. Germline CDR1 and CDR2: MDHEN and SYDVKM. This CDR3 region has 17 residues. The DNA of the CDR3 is TGTGCCAGCAGTTTACTAGCGGGAGGGCCTTGGACAGATACGCAGTATTTT. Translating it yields CASSLLAGGPWTDTQYF. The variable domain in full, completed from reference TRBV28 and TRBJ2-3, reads DVKVTQSSRYLVKRTGEKVFLECVQDMDHENMFWYRQDPGLGLRLIYFSYDVKMKEKGDIPEGYSVSREKKERFSLILESASTNQTSMYLCASSLLAGGPWTDTQYFGPGTRLTVL.

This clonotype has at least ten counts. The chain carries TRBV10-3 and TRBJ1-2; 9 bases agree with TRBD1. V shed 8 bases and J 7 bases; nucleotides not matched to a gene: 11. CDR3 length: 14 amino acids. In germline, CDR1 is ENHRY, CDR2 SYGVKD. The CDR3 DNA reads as TGTGCCATCTGCCGGGACAGGGATCTGCTTGGCTACACCTTC. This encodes CAICRDRDLLGYTF.

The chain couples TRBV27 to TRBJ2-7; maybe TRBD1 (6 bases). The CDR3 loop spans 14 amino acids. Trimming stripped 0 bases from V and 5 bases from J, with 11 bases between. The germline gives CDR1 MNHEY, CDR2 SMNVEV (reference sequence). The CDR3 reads CASSLSGTPNEQYF. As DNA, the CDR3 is TGTGCCAGCAGTTTATCCGGGACACCGAACGAGCAGTACTTC.

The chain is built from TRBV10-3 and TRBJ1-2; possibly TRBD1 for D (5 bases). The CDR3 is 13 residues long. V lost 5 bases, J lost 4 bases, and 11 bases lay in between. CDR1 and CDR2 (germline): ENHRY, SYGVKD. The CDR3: CAISTQGSYGYTF. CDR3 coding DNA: TGTGCCATCAGTACGCAGGGTTCCTATGGCTACACCTTC.

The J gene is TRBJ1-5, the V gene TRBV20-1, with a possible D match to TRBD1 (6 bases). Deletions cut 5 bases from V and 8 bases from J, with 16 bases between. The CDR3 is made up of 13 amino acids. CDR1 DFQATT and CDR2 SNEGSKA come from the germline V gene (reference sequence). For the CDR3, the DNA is TGCAGTGCTTCCGGACACCCAGGGGAGCCCCAGCATTTT. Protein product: CSASGHPGEPQHF.

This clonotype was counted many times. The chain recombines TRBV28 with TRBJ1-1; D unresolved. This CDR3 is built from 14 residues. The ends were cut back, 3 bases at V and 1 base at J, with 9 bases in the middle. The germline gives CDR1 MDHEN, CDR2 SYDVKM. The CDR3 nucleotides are TGTGCCAGCAGTTTTGGTACAACGAACACTGAAGCTTTCTTT. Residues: CASSFGTTNTEAFF. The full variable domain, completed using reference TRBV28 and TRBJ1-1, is DVKVTQSSRYLVKRTGEKVFLECVQDMDHENMFWYRQDPGLGLRLIYFSYDVKMKEKGDIPEGYSVSREKKERFSLILESASTNQTSMYLCASSFGTTNTEAFFGQGTRLTVV.

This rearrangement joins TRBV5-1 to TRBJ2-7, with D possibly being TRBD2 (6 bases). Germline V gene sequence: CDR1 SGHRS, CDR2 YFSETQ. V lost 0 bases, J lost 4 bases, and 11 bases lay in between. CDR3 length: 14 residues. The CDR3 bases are TGCGCCAGCAGCTTGGAGCTAGCGCCGTACGAGCAGTACTTC. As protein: CASSLELAPYEQYF.